These T cell receptor beta chains were read from a single sample in a study of PD-1 blockade in classical Hodgkin lymphoma. Profiled with immunoSEQ multiplex PCR; TCRdb holds only in-frame clones, not every one. The table shows tens of thousands of clones, with roughly 88% occurring only once. The source was peripheral blood mononuclear cells (PBMCs), collected at baseline. The source of these receptors is a human donor with classical Hodgkin lymphoma. The CDR3 runs from the conserved cysteine through the conserved F or W. Fields, in order: CDR3 protein, CDR3 DNA, V gene, J gene, clone size, D gene. D genes are given only for firm matches. A clone size is listed for some rows: how often the clone was seen (once, few, many), or a class if it is expanded.

CDR3 protein: CASEGEITDTQYF; CDR3 DNA: TGTGCCAGCGAGGGGGAGATCACAGATACGCAGTATTTT; V gene: TRBV6-1; J gene: TRBJ2-3; clone size: -; D gene: -
CDR3 protein: CASSTQGRGLYEQYF; CDR3 DNA: TGTGCCAGTAGTACACAGGGGAGGGGGCTCTACGAGCAGTACTTC; V gene: TRBV19; J gene: TRBJ2-7; clone size: once; D gene: -
CDR3 protein: CASSLPSGGLQETQYF; CDR3 DNA: TGCGCCAGCAGCTTGCCTAGCGGGGGATTACAAGAGACCCAGTACTTC; V gene: TRBV5-1; J gene: TRBJ2-5; clone size: -; D gene: TRBD2
CDR3 protein: CASSYSAGNEQFF; CDR3 DNA: TGTGCCAGCAGTTACTCAGCGGGGAATGAGCAGTTCTTC; V gene: TRBV6-5; J gene: TRBJ2-1; clone size: -; D gene: TRBD2
CDR3 protein: CASSLARQVGYNEQFF; CDR3 DNA: TGCGCCAGCAGCTTGGCAAGACAGGTTGGGTACAATGAGCAGTTCTTC; V gene: TRBV5-1; J gene: TRBJ2-1; clone size: few; D gene: -
CDR3 protein: CASSLTRGQETQYF; CDR3 DNA: TGTGCCAGCAGCTTAACGCGGGGCCAAGAGACCCAGTACTTC; V gene: TRBV11-2; J gene: TRBJ2-5; clone size: once; D gene: -
CDR3 protein: CASSKTGTANTGELFF; CDR3 DNA: TGTGCCAGCAGCAAGACCGGGACAGCTAACACCGGGGAGCTGTTTTTT; V gene: TRBV21-1; J gene: TRBJ2-2; clone size: -; D gene: -
CDR3 protein: CASRETGTGLGGYTF; CDR3 DNA: TGTGCCAGCAGGGAGACCGGGACAGGTCTTGGTGGCTACACCTTC; V gene: TRBV6-4; J gene: TRBJ1-2; clone size: -; D gene: TRBD1
CDR3 protein: CASSVTLPARSNQPQHF; CDR3 DNA: TGTGCCAGCAGTGTTACCCTGCCCGCGAGGAGCAATCAGCCCCAGCATTTT; V gene: TRBV6-1; J gene: TRBJ1-5; clone size: -; D gene: -
CDR3 protein: CASRVMGAINMNTEAFF; CDR3 DNA: TGTGCCAGCAGGGTGATGGGGGCCATCAACATGAACACTGAAGCTTTCTTT; V gene: TRBV4-2; J gene: TRBJ1-1; clone size: -; D gene: -
CDR3 protein: CASSPGESSNYGYTF; CDR3 DNA: TGTGCCAGCAGCCCAGGGGAATCTTCTAACTATGGCTACACCTTC; V gene: TRBV5-4; J gene: TRBJ1-2; clone size: -; D gene: -
CDR3 protein: CASSLKTGDSGANVLTF; CDR3 DNA: TGTGCCAGTAGTCTCAAAACAGGGGACTCTGGGGCCAACGTCCTGACTTTC; V gene: TRBV19; J gene: TRBJ2-6; clone size: -; D gene: TRBD1
CDR3 protein: CASSPVTSFSGANVLTF; CDR3 DNA: TGTGCCAGCAGTCCGGTGACTAGTTTCTCTGGGGCCAACGTCCTGACTTTC; V gene: TRBV27; J gene: TRBJ2-6; clone size: -; D gene: -
CDR3 protein: CASSPGTGSTYEQYF; CDR3 DNA: TGTGCCAGCTCACCAGGGACAGGGAGTACCTACGAGCAGTACTTC; V gene: TRBV18; J gene: TRBJ2-7; clone size: once; D gene: TRBD1
CDR3 protein: CASSLTGGPSDTQYF; CDR3 DNA: TGTGCCAGCAGCTTGACAGGGGGGCCGTCAGATACGCAGTATTTT; V gene: TRBV11-2; J gene: TRBJ2-3; clone size: -; D gene: TRBD1
CDR3 protein: CASSGTSETGELFF; CDR3 DNA: TGTGCCAGCAGCGGGACTAGCGAAACCGGGGAGCTGTTTTTT; V gene: TRBV6-4; J gene: TRBJ2-2; clone size: -; D gene: TRBD2
CDR3 protein: CASSAGLAGFSTDTQYF; CDR3 DNA: TGTGCCAGCAGCGCTGGACTAGCGGGGTTTAGCACAGATACGCAGTATTTT; V gene: TRBV5-4; J gene: TRBJ2-3; clone size: -; D gene: TRBD2
CDR3 protein: CASSSIRGPRSPLHF; CDR3 DNA: TGTGCCAGCAGCTCAATCCGGGGCCCAAGGTCACCCCTCCACTTT; V gene: TRBV7-8; J gene: TRBJ1-6; clone size: few; D gene: -
CDR3 protein: CASSLRGPIELQETQYF; CDR3 DNA: TGTGCCAGCAGCTTACGCGGCCCGATAGAACTCCAAGAGACCCAGTACTTC; V gene: TRBV7-6; J gene: TRBJ2-5; clone size: -; D gene: -
CDR3 protein: CASSGRDGSEAFF; CDR3 DNA: TGTGCCAGTAGTGGCCGGGACGGCTCTGAAGCTTTCTTT; V gene: TRBV19; J gene: TRBJ1-1; clone size: -; D gene: -
CDR3 protein: CASSSPGNSGDDTQYF; CDR3 DNA: TGTGCCAGCAGCTCCCCGGGTAATAGCGGGGATGATACGCAGTATTTT; V gene: TRBV7-9; J gene: TRBJ2-3; clone size: -; D gene: TRBD2
CDR3 protein: CASSPPGTAREPQHF; CDR3 DNA: TGTGCCAGCAGTCCCCCGGGGACAGCTAGGGAGCCCCAGCATTTT; V gene: TRBV27; J gene: TRBJ1-5; clone size: once; D gene: TRBD1
CDR3 protein: CASSLGDTYNSPLHF; CDR3 DNA: TGTGCCAGCAGCTTAGGGGACACCTATAATTCACCCCTCCACTTT; V gene: TRBV7-9; J gene: TRBJ1-6; clone size: -; D gene: -
CDR3 protein: CAWRGQGGQPQHF; CDR3 DNA: TGTGCCTGGAGGGGACAGGGCGGGCAGCCCCAGCATTTT; V gene: TRBV30; J gene: TRBJ1-5; clone size: few; D gene: TRBD1
CDR3 protein: CASSFIWGSQNTGELFF; CDR3 DNA: TGTGCCAGCAGTTTCATCTGGGGCAGCCAAAACACCGGGGAGCTGTTTTTT; V gene: TRBV28; J gene: TRBJ2-2; clone size: -; D gene: -
CDR3 protein: CASSQDPQGSYNSPLHF; CDR3 DNA: TGCGCCAGCAGCCAAGACCCCCAGGGCTCCTATAATTCACCCCTCCACTTT; V gene: TRBV4-3; J gene: TRBJ1-6; clone size: -; D gene: -
CDR3 protein: CAWSSSGTRGEQYF; CDR3 DNA: TGTGCCTGGAGTTCCTCCGGGACTAGGGGCGAGCAGTACTTC; V gene: TRBV30; J gene: TRBJ2-7; clone size: -; D gene: TRBD2
CDR3 protein: CASSGGDGTNEKLFF; CDR3 DNA: TGTGCCAGCAGTGGAGGGGATGGGACTAATGAAAAACTGTTTTTT; V gene: TRBV2; J gene: TRBJ1-4; clone size: -; D gene: -
CDR3 protein: CASSLEVDTEAFF; CDR3 DNA: TGCGCCAGCAGCTTGGAGGTGGACACTGAAGCTTTCTTT; V gene: TRBV5-1; J gene: TRBJ1-1; clone size: -; D gene: -
CDR3 protein: CASSQDGLAGADTQYF; CDR3 DNA: TGCGCCAGCAGCCAAGATGGACTAGCGGGGGCAGATACGCAGTATTTT; V gene: TRBV4-1; J gene: TRBJ2-3; clone size: -; D gene: TRBD2
CDR3 protein: CASSLVLAGNFYEQYF; CDR3 DNA: TGCGCCAGCAGCTTGGTTCTAGCGGGGAATTTCTACGAGCAGTACTTC; V gene: TRBV5-1; J gene: TRBJ2-7; clone size: -; D gene: TRBD2
CDR3 protein: CATSRDGIAGYGYTF; CDR3 DNA: TGTGCCACCAGCAGAGATGGGATTGCGGGCTATGGCTACACCTTC; V gene: TRBV15; J gene: TRBJ1-2; clone size: -; D gene: -
CDR3 protein: CASTFTTGNTIYF; CDR3 DNA: TGTGCCAGTACGTTTACGACTGGAAACACCATATATTTT; V gene: TRBV19; J gene: TRBJ1-3; clone size: -; D gene: -
CDR3 protein: CAWRGYRVGGYTF; CDR3 DNA: TGTGCCTGGAGGGGCTACAGGGTGGGTGGCTACACCTTC; V gene: TRBV30; J gene: TRBJ1-2; clone size: many; D gene: -
CDR3 protein: CASSTGQVHTEAFF; CDR3 DNA: TGTGCCAGCAGCACTGGACAGGTTCACACTGAAGCTTTCTTT; V gene: TRBV7-9; J gene: TRBJ1-1; clone size: few; D gene: TRBD1
CDR3 protein: CASSLAGGAEQYF; CDR3 DNA: TGTGCCAGCAGCTTAGCGGGAGGGGCCGAGCAGTACTTC; V gene: TRBV7-8; J gene: TRBJ2-7; clone size: -; D gene: TRBD2
CDR3 protein: CASTPSGTGNTEAFF; CDR3 DNA: TGCGCCAGCACCCCCTCCGGGACAGGTAACACTGAAGCTTTCTTT; V gene: TRBV5-1; J gene: TRBJ1-1; clone size: -; D gene: TRBD1
CDR3 protein: CASSSGGEQFF; CDR3 DNA: TGTGCCAGCAGCTCGGGGGGTGAGCAGTTCTTC; V gene: TRBV28; J gene: TRBJ2-1; clone size: -; D gene: TRBD2
CDR3 protein: CASSPPDRGGTDTQYF; CDR3 DNA: TGTGCCAGCTCACCACCGGACAGGGGTGGCACAGATACGCAGTATTTT; V gene: TRBV18; J gene: TRBJ2-3; clone size: -; D gene: TRBD1
CDR3 protein: CAISIGDSEAFF; CDR3 DNA: TGTGCCATCAGTATCGGGGACTCTGAAGCTTTCTTT; V gene: TRBV10-3; J gene: TRBJ1-1; clone size: -; D gene: -
CDR3 protein: CSVPSSGGTGEQYF; CDR3 DNA: TGCAGCGTTCCTTCTAGCGGGGGGACGGGAGAGCAGTACTTC; V gene: TRBV29-1; J gene: TRBJ2-7; clone size: -; D gene: TRBD2
CDR3 protein: CASSQSGQGGGTLEAFF; CDR3 DNA: TGCGCCAGCAGCCAATCAGGACAGGGGGGGGGAACACTGGAAGCTTTCTTT; V gene: TRBV4-3; J gene: TRBJ1-1; clone size: -; D gene: TRBD1
CDR3 protein: CASSLVPGNTEAFF; CDR3 DNA: TGCGCCAGCAGCTTGGTTCCGGGGAACACTGAAGCTTTCTTT; V gene: TRBV5-1; J gene: TRBJ1-1; clone size: -; D gene: -
CDR3 protein: CASSGPSLSYNEQFF; CDR3 DNA: TGTGCCAGCAGTGGCCCTAGCCTCTCCTACAATGAGCAGTTCTTC; V gene: TRBV2; J gene: TRBJ2-1; clone size: -; D gene: -
CDR3 protein: CASTDHTGMNTEAFF; CDR3 DNA: TGTGCCAGCACCGATCATACAGGGATGAACACTGAAGCTTTCTTT; V gene: TRBV6-5; J gene: TRBJ1-1; clone size: -; D gene: -
CDR3 protein: CASSPGWGTSIYEQYF; CDR3 DNA: TGTGCCAGTAGTCCTGGGTGGGGGACAAGTATCTACGAGCAGTACTTC; V gene: TRBV19; J gene: TRBJ2-7; clone size: -; D gene: -